This TCR beta chain was obtained from a study of T-cell memory formation after mild COVID-19. Study outcomes and limitations: Clones from the second wave (peaking day 37) had unconfirmed SARS-CoV-2 specificity.

V was cut by 1 base and J by 4 bases, with 15 bases left in between. Germline V gives CDR1 LNHNV, CDR2 YYDKDF (reference sequence). This CDR3 spans 16 amino acids. TCRdb called the 5' RACE reads again in MiXCR, with one record for every CDR3 protein. The sample contains about 140,000 distinct CDR3 sequences, more than 12% of which appear only once. Regarding this clonotype: Antigen specificity is unknown.

Sample: PBMCs or a T cell subset sorted from them (not recorded which). The chain employs TRBV15 and TRBJ2-3; tentatively, D is TRBD1 (6 bases). The TCR comes from an adult woman who had mild COVID-19 (a few samples of this study predate the infection). Cell type and time point are not known. DNA of the CDR3: TGTGCCACCAGCAGAGTAACAGGGAGAGGGGCAGATACGCAGTATTTT. It codes for CATSRVTGRGADTQYF.